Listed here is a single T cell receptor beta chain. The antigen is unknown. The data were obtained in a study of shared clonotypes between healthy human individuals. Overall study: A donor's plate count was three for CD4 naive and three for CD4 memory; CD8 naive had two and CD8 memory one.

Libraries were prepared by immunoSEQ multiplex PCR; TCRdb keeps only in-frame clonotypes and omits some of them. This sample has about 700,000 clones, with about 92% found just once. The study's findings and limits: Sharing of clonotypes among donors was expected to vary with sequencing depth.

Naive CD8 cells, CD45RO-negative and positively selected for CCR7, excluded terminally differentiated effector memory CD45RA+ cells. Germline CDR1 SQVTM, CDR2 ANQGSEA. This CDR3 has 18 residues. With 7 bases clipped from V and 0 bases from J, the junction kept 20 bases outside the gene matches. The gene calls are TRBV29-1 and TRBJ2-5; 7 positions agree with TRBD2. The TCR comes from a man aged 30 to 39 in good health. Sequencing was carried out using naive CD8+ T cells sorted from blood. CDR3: CSGTLYWRGRGDQETQYF. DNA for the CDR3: TGCAGCGGTACATTGTATTGGCGGGGGAGAGGGGACCAAGAGACCCAGTACTTC.